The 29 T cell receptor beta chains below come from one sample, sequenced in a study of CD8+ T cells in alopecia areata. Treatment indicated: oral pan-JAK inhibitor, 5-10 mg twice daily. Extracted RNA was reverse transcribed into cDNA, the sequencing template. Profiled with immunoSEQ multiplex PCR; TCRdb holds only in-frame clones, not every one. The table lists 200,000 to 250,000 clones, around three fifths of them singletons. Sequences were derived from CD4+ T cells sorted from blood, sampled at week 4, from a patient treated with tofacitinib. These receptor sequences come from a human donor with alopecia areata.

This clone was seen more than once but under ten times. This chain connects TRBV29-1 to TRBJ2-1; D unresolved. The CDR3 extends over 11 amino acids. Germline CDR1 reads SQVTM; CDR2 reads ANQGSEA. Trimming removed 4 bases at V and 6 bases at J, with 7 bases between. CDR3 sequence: CSVADVNEQFF. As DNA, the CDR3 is TGCAGCGTTGCCGACGTCAATGAGCAGTTCTTC.

The CDR3 region has the DNA TGTGCCAGCAGCTCCGGGGGTGGCAGATCCGAGCAGTACTTC. Its protein product is CASSSGGGRSEQYF. The chain uses TRBV5-4 and TRBJ2-7; D is perhaps TRBD2 (6 bases). This CDR3 comprises 14 residues. In germline, CDR1 is SGHNT, CDR2 YYREEE (reference sequence). V lost 3 bases to trimming and J lost 6 bases, with 16 bases between them.

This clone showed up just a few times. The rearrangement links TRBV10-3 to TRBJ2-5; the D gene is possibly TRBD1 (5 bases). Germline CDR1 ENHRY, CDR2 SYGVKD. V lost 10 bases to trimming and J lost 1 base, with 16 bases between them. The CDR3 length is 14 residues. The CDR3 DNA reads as TGTGCCAACACAGGAATGGATCGCCAAGAGACCCAGTACTTC. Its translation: CANTGMDRQETQYF.

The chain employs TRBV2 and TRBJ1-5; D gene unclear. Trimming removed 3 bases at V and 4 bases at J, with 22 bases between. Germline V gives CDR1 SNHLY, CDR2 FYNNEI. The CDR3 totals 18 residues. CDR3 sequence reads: CASSENEWRTSGNQPQHF. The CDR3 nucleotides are TGTGCCAGCAGTGAGAACGAATGGCGGACCTCCGGGAATCAGCCCCAGCATTTT.

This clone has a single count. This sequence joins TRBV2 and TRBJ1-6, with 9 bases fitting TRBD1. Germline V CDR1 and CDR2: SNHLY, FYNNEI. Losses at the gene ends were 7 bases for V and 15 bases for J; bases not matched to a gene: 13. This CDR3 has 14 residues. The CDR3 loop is CASTPNGTGRLLHF. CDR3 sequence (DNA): TGTGCCAGCACCCCAAACGGGACAGGGAGGCTCCTCCACTTT.

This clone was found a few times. The CDR3 DNA is TGTGCCAGCAGCCTTAAACACGGGGGCAATCAGCCCCAGCATTTT. This codes for CASSLKHGGNQPQHF. V gene TRBV27 combines with J gene TRBJ1-5; D not resolved. Per the germline V gene, CDR1 is MNHEY and CDR2 is SMNVEV (reference sequence). The V end lost 6 bases, the J end lost 2 bases, and 14 bases lay between the germline ends. The CDR3 length is 15 residues.

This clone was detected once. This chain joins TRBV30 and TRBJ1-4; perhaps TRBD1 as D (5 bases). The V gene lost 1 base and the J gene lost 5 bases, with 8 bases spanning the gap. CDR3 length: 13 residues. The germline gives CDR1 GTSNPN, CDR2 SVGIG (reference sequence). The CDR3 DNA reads TGTGCCTGGAGTGAGGCAGGGAATGAAAAACTGTTTTTT. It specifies CAWSEAGNEKLFF.

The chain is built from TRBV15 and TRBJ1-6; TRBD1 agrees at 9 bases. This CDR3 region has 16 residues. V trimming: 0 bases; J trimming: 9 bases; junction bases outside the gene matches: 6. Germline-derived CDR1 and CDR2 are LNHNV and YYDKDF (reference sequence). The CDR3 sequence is CATSREAGTGSSPLHF. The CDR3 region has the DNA TGTGCCACCAGCAGAGAAGCCGGGACAGGGTCTTCACCCCTCCACTTT.

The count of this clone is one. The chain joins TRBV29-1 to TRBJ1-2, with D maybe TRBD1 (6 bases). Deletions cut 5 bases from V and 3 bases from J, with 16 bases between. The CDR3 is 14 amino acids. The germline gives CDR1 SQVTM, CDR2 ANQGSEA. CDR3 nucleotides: TGCAGCGTTCAAGGACTGGGGGCTGACTATGGCTACACCTTC. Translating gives CSVQGLGADYGYTF.

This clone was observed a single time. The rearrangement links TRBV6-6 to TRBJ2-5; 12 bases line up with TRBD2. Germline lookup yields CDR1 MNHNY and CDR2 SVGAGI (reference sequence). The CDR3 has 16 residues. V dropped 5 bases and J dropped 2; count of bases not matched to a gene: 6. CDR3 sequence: CASSTWTSGAQETQYF. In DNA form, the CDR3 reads TGTGCCAGCAGTACGTGGACTAGCGGGGCTCAAGAGACCCAGTACTTC.

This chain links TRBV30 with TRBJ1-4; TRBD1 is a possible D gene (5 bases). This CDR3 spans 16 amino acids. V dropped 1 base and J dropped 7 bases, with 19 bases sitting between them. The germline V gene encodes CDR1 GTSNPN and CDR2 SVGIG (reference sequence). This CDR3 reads CAWSEKRGTALEKLFF. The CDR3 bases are TGTGCCTGGAGTGAAAAAAGAGGGACGGCGCTTGAAAAACTGTTTTTT.

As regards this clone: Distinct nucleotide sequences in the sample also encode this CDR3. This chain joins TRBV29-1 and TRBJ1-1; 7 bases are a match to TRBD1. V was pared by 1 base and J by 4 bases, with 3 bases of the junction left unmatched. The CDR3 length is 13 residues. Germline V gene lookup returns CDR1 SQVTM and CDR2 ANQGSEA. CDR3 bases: TGCAGCGTTGAAGGCCAGGGGGGCACTGAAGCTTTCTTT. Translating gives CSVEGQGGTEAFF.

The CDR3 here is CASSHRQGNEQFF. The CDR3 bases are TGCGCCAGCAGCCACCGACAGGGGAATGAGCAGTTCTTC. The V call is TRBV4-3, the J call TRBJ2-1; 8 nucleotides match TRBD1. The CDR3 contains 13 residues. The V gene end was trimmed by 3 bases and the J gene end by 7 bases; junction bases not matched to a gene: 2. Germline lookup yields CDR1 LGHNA and CDR2 YSLEER.

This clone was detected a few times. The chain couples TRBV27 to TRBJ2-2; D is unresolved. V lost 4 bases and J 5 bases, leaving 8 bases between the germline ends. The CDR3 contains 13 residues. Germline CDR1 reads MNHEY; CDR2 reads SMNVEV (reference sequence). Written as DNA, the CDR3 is TGTGCCAGCAGTTCACTCGTAACCGGGGAGCTGTTTTTT. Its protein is CASSSLVTGELFF.

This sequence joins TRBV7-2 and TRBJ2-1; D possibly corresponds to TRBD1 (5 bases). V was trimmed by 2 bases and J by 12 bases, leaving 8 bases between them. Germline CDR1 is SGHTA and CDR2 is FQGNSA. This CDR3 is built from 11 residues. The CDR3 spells CASSLHRLQFF. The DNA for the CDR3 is TGTGCCAGCAGCTTACACAGGTTGCAGTTCTTC.

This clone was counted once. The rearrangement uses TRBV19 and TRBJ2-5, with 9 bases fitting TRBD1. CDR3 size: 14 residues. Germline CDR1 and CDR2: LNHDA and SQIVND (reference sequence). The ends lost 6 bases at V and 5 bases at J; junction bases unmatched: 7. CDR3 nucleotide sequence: TGTGCCAGTAGCCGGGACAGGGCTTTTGAGACCCAGTACTTC. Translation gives CASSRDRAFETQYF.

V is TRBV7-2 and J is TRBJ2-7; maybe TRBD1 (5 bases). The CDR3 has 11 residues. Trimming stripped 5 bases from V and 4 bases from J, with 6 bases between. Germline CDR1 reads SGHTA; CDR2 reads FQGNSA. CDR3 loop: CASSRGYEQYF. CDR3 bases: TGTGCCAGCAGCAGGGGATACGAGCAGTACTTC. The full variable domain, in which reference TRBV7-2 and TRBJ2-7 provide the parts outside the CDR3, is GAGVSQSPSNKVTEKGKDVELRCDPISGHTALYWYRQSLGQGLEFLIYFQGNSAPDKSGLPSDRFSAERTGGSVSTLTIQRTQQEDSAVYLCASSRGYEQYFGPGTRLTVT.

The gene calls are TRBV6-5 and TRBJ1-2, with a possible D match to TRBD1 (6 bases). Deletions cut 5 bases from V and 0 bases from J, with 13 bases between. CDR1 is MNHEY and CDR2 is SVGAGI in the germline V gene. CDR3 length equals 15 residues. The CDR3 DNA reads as TGTGCCAGCAGTCGAAACAGGGATTCTAACTATGGCTACACCTTC. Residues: CASSRNRDSNYGYTF.

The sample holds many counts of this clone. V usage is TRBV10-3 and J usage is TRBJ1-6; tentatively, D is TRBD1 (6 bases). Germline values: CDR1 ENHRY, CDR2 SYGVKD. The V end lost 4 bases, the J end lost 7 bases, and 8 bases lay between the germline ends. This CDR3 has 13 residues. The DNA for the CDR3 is TGTGCCATCAGTGGGACAGCCAATTCACCCCTCCACTTT. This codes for CAISGTANSPLHF.

The CDR3, as DNA: TGCAGCGTTGCCAATGGGGAGGGGTATGGCTACACCTTC. It translates to CSVANGEGYGYTF. This sequence joins TRBV29-1 and TRBJ1-2; D perhaps matches TRBD1 (5 bases). The ends were cut back, 4 bases at V and 5 bases at J, with 14 bases in the middle. The CDR3 extends over 13 amino acids. Germline CDR1 and CDR2: SQVTM and ANQGSEA.

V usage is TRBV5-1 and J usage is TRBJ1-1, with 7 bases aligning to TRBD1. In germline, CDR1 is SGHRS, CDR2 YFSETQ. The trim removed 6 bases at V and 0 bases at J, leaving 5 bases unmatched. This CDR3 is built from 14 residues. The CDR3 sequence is CASMPGGMNTEAFF. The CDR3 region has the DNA TGCGCCAGCATGCCAGGGGGAATGAACACTGAAGCTTTCTTT.

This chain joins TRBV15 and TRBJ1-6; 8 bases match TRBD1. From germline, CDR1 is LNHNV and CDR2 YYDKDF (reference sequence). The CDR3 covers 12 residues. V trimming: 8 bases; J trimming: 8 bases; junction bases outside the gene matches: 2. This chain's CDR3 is CATGQGDSPLHF. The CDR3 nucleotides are TGTGCCACCGGACAGGGAGATTCACCCCTCCACTTT.

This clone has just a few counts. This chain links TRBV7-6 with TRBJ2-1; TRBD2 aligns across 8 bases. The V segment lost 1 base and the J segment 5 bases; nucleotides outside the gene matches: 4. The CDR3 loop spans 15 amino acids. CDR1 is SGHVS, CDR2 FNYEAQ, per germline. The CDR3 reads CASSLVPGGNNEQFF. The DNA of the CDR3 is TGTGCCAGCAGCTTAGTACCGGGGGGGAACAATGAGCAGTTCTTC.

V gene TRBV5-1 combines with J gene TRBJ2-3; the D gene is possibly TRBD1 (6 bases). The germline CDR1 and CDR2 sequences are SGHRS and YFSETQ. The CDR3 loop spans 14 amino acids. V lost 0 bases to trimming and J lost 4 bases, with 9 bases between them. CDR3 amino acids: CASSLDRAADTQYF. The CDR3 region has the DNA TGCGCCAGCAGCTTGGACAGGGCCGCAGATACGCAGTATTTT.

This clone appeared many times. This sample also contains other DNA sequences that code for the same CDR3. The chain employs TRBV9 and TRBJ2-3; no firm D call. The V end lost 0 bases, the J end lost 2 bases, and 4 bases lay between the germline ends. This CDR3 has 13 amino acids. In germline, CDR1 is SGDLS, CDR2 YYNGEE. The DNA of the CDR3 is TGTGCCAGCAGCGTAGGGGACACAGATACGCAGTATTTT. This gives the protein CASSVGDTDTQYF.

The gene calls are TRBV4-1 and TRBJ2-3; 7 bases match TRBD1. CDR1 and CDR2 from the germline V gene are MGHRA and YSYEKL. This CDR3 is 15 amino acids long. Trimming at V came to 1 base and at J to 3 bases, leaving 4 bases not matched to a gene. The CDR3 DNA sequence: TGCGCCAGCAGCCAAGCGGGACAGCTAACAGATACGCAGTATTTT. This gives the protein CASSQAGQLTDTQYF.

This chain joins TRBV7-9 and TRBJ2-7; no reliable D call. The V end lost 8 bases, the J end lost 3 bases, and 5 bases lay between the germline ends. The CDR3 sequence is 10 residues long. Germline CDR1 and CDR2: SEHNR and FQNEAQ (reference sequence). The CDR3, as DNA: TGTGCCAGCGGAGACTACGAGCAGTACTTC. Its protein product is CASGDYEQYF.

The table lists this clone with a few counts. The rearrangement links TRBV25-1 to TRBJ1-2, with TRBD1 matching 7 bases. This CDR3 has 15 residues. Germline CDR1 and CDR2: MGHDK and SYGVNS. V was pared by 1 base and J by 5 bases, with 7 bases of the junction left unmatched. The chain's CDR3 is CASSELGRGIYGYTF. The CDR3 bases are TGTGCCAGCAGTGAATTGGGCAGGGGGATTTATGGCTACACCTTC.

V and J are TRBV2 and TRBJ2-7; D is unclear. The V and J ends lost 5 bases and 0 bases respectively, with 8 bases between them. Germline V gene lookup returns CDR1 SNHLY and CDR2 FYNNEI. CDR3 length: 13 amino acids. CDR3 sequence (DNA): TGTGCCAGCAGTCAAGGACCCTCCTACGAGCAGTACTTC. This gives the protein CASSQGPSYEQYF.